This TCR beta chain is from a study of T cells in Graves' hyperthyroidism and ophthalmopathy. Whole-study results and caveats: Blood also contained most expanded thyroid clonotypes above 0.001. A model of 13 V-J pairs discriminated ophthalmopathy from stable hyperthyroidism. A median approximately 6.8 months before onset, the model predicted ophthalmopathy.

As regards this clonotype: As yet, its antigen is unknown.

Diagnosing involved the use of clinical symptoms, serum thyroxine and TRAb, thyroid ultrasound and orbital computed tomography. V was clipped by 4 bases and J by 5 bases, with 21 bases between them. There are 17 residues in the CDR3. Germline values: CDR1 PRHDT, CDR2 FYEKMQ (reference sequence). The TCR beta CDR3 regions underwent amplification using RNA transcripts as the source. The TCR CDR3 first-round RT-PCR relied on the HTBI primer set. TCRdb ran MiXCR on the multiplex PCR reads and lists one entry per CDR3 protein. The sample lists about 640,000 distinct CDR3 sequences, around 20% seen once, with 30% to 40% in the top ten.

The sample was blood. V gene TRBV13 combines with J gene TRBJ2-1; D is perhaps TRBD1 or TRBD2 (5 bases each). This clonotype was sampled from a man in his thirties or forties with Graves' ophthalmopathy. The CDR3: CASSSVGVGETDNEQFF. CDR3 in DNA: TGTGCCAGCAGCTCCGTAGGGGTAGGGGAGACGGACAATGAGCAGTTCTTC.